Presented here are 19 T cell receptor beta chains from one specimen sequenced in a study of diagnostic markers for celiac disease. TCRdb re-called the reads; one entry per CDR3 protein, DNA not given. The sample holds about 1,400 distinct CDR3 sequences. Sequences were obtained from either unsorted cells or a sorted T cell fraction (not recorded which). The receptors originated from a human donor.

Its frequency marks this clonotype as large. The V and J genes are TRBV12-3 or TRBV12-4 and TRBJ2-1; TCRdb names TRBD1, which stays unverified in the absence of DNA. The CDR3 runs 12 residues. CDR3: CASSRQGIGQFF.

The V and J genes are TRBV27 and TRBJ2-2. CDR1 MNHEY and CDR2 SMNVEV come from the germline V gene (reference sequence). The CDR3 extends over 11 amino acids. CDR3 protein: CASSNTGELFF.

This clonotype is classed as large by frequency. This sequence joins TRBV20-1 and TRBJ2-5; no DNA is available, so the TRBD1 call from TCRdb remains unchecked. The CDR3 contains 17 residues. CDR1 and CDR2 from the germline V gene are DFQATT and SNEGSKA (reference sequence). This CDR3 reads CSAIDYTGGTVQETQYF.

Measured by frequency, this clonotype is large (0.1 to 1%). The chain couples TRBV25-1 to TRBJ1-5; there is no DNA to check the TCRdb D call of TRBD1. The CDR3 is 14 amino acids. Germline loops: CDR1 MGHDK, CDR2 SYGVNS. CDR3 protein: CASSATGGYQPQHF.

This clonotype counts as large by frequency. The CDR3 reads CASSSSDASSGNTIYF. The chain uses TRBV28 and TRBJ1-3. Germline CDR1 MDHEN, CDR2 SYDVKM. The CDR3 runs to 16 residues.

This clonotype shows up as medium-sized by frequency. The rearrangement links TRBV7-2 to TRBJ2-5; TCRdb picks TRBD2, but there is no DNA to check that call. Germline CDR1 SGHTA, CDR2 FQGNSA. This CDR3 has 13 residues. The CDR3 region is CASSGGPEETQYF.

The V gene is TRBV6-6, the J gene TRBJ1-2; the TCRdb call, TRBD1, lacks DNA for checking. Germline V gives CDR1 MNHNY, CDR2 SVGAGI (reference sequence). The CDR3 is 14 residues long. The CDR3 loop is CASSYPRGDYGYTF.

J is TRBJ2-1 and V is TRBV20-1; absent DNA, TCRdb's TRBD1 call cannot be checked. Germline lookup yields CDR1 DFQATT and CDR2 SNEGSKA (reference sequence). The CDR3 runs 16 residues. The CDR3 sequence is CSARDRTPGQEFEQFF.

V and J are TRBV28 and TRBJ2-3; TCRdb lists TRBD2, though no DNA is available to test this call. The CDR3 covers 16 residues. The germline CDR1 and CDR2 sequences are MDHEN and SYDVKM. The CDR3 is CASTTSGTLSTDTQYF.

In terms of frequency, this clonotype is medium-sized. V is TRBV12-3 or TRBV12-4 and J is TRBJ2-7; TCRdb returns TRBD2, unconfirmable since there is no DNA. This CDR3 comprises 15 residues. The CDR3: CASSGGTSASYEQYF.

By frequency, this clonotype registers large. This chain connects TRBV7-8 to TRBJ1-1. Germline-derived CDR1 and CDR2 are SGHVS and FQNEAQ. CDR3 size: 13 residues. The CDR3 loop is CASSLIVGTEAFF.

The chain joins TRBV20-1 to TRBJ2-7; TCRdb calls TRBD1, which cannot be checked without DNA. The V gene's germline CDR1 is DFQATT and CDR2 SNEGSKA (reference sequence). The CDR3 length is 15 residues. The CDR3: CSARARDISSYEQYF.

The chain uses TRBV4-2 and TRBJ2-7. CDR3 size: 16 residues. Germline CDR1 LGHNA, CDR2 YNFKEQ. CDR3 sequence reads: CASSQADRRGAYEQYF.

This chain links TRBV25-1 with TRBJ2-3; TCRdb's D gene call, TRBD1, goes unchecked for lack of DNA. The CDR3 runs to 16 residues. Germline CDR1 and CDR2: MGHDK and SYGVNS. CDR3: CASSEAAGISTDTQYF.

In terms of frequency, this clonotype is large. This chain connects TRBV10-3 to TRBJ2-1; checking the TCRdb D call of TRBD2 is not possible without DNA. CDR3 length: 14 amino acids. Per the germline V gene, CDR1 is ENHRY and CDR2 is SYGVKD. CDR3 sequence: CAISEGGPGNEQFF.

This clonotype is medium-sized by frequency. This rearrangement joins TRBV20-1 to TRBJ2-5; TCRdb gives TRBD2 as the D gene, but with no DNA this cannot be confirmed. Per the germline V gene, CDR1 is DFQATT and CDR2 is SNEGSKA (reference sequence). The CDR3 runs 14 residues. The CDR3 region is CSARAGGTKETQYF.

This clonotype registers medium-sized by frequency. The CDR3 is CASSEAGGRADTQYF. V and J are TRBV10-2 and TRBJ2-3; the D call of TRBD1 rests on TCRdb alone, since no DNA is present to check it. The CDR3 length is 15 residues. From germline, CDR1 is WSHSY and CDR2 SAAADI.

Frequency places this clonotype as medium-sized. The V gene is TRBV19, the J gene TRBJ2-2; TCRdb indicates TRBD2, and absent DNA this call remains unverified. CDR1 and CDR2 from the germline V gene are LNHDA and SQIVND (reference sequence). The CDR3 totals 14 residues. CDR3 residues: CASSPWTSTGELFF.

The rearrangement links TRBV4-2 to TRBJ1-6; TCRdb names TRBD1, which stays unverified in the absence of DNA. Germline lookup yields CDR1 LGHNA and CDR2 YNFKEQ. The CDR3 covers 15 residues. This chain's CDR3 is CASSQVQRDGSPLHF.